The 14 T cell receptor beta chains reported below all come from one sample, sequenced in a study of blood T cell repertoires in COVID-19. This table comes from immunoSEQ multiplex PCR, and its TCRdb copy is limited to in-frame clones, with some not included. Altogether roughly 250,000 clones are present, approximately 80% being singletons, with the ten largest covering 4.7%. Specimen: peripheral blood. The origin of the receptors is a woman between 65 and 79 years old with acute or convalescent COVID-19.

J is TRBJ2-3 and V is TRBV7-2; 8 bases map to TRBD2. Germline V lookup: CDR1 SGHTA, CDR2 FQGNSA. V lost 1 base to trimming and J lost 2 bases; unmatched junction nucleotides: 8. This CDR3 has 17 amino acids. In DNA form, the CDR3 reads TGTGCCAGCAGCTTAGAACCAGCGGGGGTCTCCACAGATACGCAGTATTTT. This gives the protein CASSLEPAGVSTDTQYF.

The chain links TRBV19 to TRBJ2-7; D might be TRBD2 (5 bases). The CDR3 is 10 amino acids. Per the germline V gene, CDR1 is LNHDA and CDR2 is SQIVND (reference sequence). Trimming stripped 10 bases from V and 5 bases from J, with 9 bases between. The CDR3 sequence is CATGKDEQYF. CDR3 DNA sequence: TGTGCCACGGGAAAAGACGAGCAGTACTTC.

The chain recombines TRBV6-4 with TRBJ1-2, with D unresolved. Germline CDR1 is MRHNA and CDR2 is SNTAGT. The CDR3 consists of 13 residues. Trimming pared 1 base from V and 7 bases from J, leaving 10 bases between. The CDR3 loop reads CASSDWHRGGYTF. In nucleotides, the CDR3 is TGTGCCAGCAGTGACTGGCATCGGGGTGGCTACACCTTC.

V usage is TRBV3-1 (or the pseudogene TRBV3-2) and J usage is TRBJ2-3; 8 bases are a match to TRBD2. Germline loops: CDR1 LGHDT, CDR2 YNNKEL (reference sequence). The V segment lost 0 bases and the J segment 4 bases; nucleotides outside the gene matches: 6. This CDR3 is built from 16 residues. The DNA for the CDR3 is TGTGCCAGCAGCCAAGACCCGGGAGGGGTGCCAGATACGCAGTATTTT. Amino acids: CASSQDPGGVPDTQYF.

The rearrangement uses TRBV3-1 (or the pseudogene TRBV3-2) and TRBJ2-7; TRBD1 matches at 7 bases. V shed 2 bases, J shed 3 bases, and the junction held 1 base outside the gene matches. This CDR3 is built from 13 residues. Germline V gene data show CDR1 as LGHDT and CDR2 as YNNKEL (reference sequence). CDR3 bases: TGTGCCAGCAGCCAACAGGGGGTCTACGAGCAGTACTTC. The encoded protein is CASSQQGVYEQYF.

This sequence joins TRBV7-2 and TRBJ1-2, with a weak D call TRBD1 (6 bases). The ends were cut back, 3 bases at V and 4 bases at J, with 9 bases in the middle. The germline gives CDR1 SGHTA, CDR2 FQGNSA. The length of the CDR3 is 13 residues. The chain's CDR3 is CASSFRGGYGYTF. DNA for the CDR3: TGTGCCAGCAGCTTCAGGGGCGGCTATGGCTACACCTTC.

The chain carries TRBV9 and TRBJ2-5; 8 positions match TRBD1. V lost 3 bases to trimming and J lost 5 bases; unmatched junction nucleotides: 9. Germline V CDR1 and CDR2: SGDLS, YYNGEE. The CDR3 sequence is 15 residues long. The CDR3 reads CASSAGTGVGETQYF. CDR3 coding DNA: TGTGCCAGCAGCGCCGGGACAGGTGTCGGGGAGACCCAGTACTTC.

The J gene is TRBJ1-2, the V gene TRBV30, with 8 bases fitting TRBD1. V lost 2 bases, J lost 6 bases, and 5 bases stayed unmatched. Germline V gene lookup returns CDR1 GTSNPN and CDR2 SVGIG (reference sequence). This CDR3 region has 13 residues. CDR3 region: CAWSFPGQDGYTF. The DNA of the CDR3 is TGTGCCTGGAGTTTTCCGGGACAGGATGGCTACACCTTC.

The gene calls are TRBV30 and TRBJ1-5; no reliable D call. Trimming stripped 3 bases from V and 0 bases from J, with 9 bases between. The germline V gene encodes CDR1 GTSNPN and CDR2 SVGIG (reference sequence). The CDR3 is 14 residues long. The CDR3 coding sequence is TGTGCCTGGAGACAAAGACTTAGCAATCAGCCCCAGCATTTT. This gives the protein CAWRQRLSNQPQHF.

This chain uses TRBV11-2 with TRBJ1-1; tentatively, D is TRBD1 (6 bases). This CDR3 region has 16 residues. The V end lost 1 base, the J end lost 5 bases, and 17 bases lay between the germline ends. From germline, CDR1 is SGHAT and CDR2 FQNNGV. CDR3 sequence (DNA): TGTGCCAGCAGCTTAGGGGTGCTAAGGGGGGGGACTGAAGCTTTCTTT. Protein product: CASSLGVLRGGTEAFF.

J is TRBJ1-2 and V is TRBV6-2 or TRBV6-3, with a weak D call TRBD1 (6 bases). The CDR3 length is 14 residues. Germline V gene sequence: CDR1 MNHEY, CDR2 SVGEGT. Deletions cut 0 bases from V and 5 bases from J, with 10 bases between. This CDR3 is CASSYSSGTYGYTF. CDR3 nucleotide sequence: TGTGCCAGCAGTTACTCTTCAGGGACATATGGCTACACCTTC.

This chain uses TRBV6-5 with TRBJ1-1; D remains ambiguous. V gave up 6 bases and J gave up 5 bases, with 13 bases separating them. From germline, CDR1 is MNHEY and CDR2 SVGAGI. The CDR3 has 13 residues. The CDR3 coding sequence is TGTGCCAGCAGGAGCGGGAGATGGACTGAAGCTTTCTTT. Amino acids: CASRSGRWTEAFF.

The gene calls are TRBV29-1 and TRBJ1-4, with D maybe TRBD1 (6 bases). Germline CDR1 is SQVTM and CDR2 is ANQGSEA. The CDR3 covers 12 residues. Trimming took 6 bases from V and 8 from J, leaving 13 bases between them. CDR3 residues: CSVRRGGEKLFF. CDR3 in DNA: TGCAGCGTCCGCAGGGGCGGCGAAAAACTGTTTTTT.

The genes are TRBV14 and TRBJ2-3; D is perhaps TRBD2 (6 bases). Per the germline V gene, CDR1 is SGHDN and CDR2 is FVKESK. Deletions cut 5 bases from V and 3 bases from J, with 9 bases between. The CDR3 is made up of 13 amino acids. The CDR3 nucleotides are TGTGCCAGCAGCGCCGGGACTACAGATACGCAGTATTTT. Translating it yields CASSAGTTDTQYF.